This TCR beta chain was obtained from a study of cytotoxic CD8 clonotypes in ibrutinib-treated CLL. The overall study: Partial response was seen in about 25 patients and complete response in 2; after median around 5.5 years, approximately 14 stayed remitted, about 12 progressed.

Method: immunoSEQ multiplex PCR; TCRdb's copy keeps in-frame clones and lacks some. The sample has over 120,000 clones, around 76% seen once; the top ten hold about 5%. Trimming took 4 bases from V and 2 from J, leaving 15 bases between them. The CDR3 totals 14 residues. Germline V gene lookup returns CDR1 SQVTM and CDR2 ANQGSEA. This chain uses TRBV29-1 with TRBJ2-7; TRBD1 is a possible D gene (5 bases). The TCR sequence derives from a human donor with chronic lymphocytic leukemia. Material: PBMCs, obtained after 24 months of ibrutinib treatment. DNA for the CDR3: TGCAGCGTTGTGATGGAGTTAGGGGCCTACGAGCAGTACTTC. This sequence encodes CSVVMELGAYEQYF.